Following are 6 T cell receptor beta chains from one sample sequenced in a study of CD8 T cells in ankylosing spondylitis. TCRdb re-derived calls from the 5' RACE reads in MiXCR, one entry per CDR3 protein. Of about 310,000 distinct CDR3 sequences listed, 20% to 25% are singletons. The sample taken for sequencing was blood, either unsorted or a sorted T cell fraction (not recorded which). The receptors were gathered from a female donor with ankylosing spondylitis or in good health (not recorded which).

This chain joins TRBV7-2 and TRBJ2-2, with TRBD2 as a possible D gene (6 bases). The germline V gene has CDR1 SGHTA and CDR2 FQGNSA. Trimming removed 1 base at V and 1 base at J, with 7 bases between. The CDR3 is 15 amino acids. CDR3 sequence (DNA): TGTGCCAGCAGCTTAGGCGGGATGAACACCGGGGAGCTGTTTTTT. Translation: CASSLGGMNTGELFF.

Details on this clonotype: A read error may explain this, as a much larger clone is one base away. The conserved final phenylalanine or tryptophan is absent from the CDR3, which likely points to a read error. The V call is TRBV29-1, the J call TRBJ1-1, with a tentative D call TRBD1 (5 bases). Germline assignment: CDR1 SQVTM and CDR2 ANQGSEA. V was pared by 6 bases and J by 6 bases, with 17 bases between. The CDR3 loop spans 13 amino acids. CDR3 in DNA: TGCAGCGTGCGCACAGGAGAGGACGCTGAAGCTTTCTTG. Translated, it gives CSVRTGEDAEAFL.

Only a few counts were recorded for this clonotype. The rearrangement joins TRBV20-1 to TRBJ1-2; 7 positions match TRBD1. CDR3 size: 13 residues. V shed 1 base and J 3 bases; nucleotides not matched to a gene: 2. Germline V gene data show CDR1 as DFQATT and CDR2 as SNEGSKA (reference sequence). The CDR3 DNA reads as TGCAGTGCTAGAGTGGGGACAGACTATGGCTACACCTTC. Translated, it gives CSARVGTDYGYTF.

This clonotype has only a few counts. The chain recombines TRBV3-1 with TRBJ2-7; D not certain. Germline V gene data show CDR1 as LGHDT and CDR2 as YNNKEL (reference sequence). The CDR3 sequence is 12 residues long. Trimming shortened V by 0 bases and J by 11 bases, and 11 bases separated the two germline ends. In DNA form, the CDR3 reads TGTGCCAGCAGCCAAGAAGGGCGTATGGAGTACTTC. Translation: CASSQEGRMEYF.

The rearrangement joins TRBV27 to TRBJ2-7, with D unclear. V lost 6 bases and J 3 bases, leaving 12 bases between the germline ends. The CDR3 sequence is 13 residues long. The germline gives CDR1 MNHEY, CDR2 SMNVEV (reference sequence). In DNA form, the CDR3 reads TGTGCCAGCAGGCCCTCAAACATCTACGAGCAGTACTTC. Translated: CASRPSNIYEQYF.

The rearrangement joins TRBV6-2 or TRBV6-3 to TRBJ2-7, with D tentatively TRBD1 (5 bases). CDR1 is MNHEY and CDR2 is SVGEGT in the germline V gene. This CDR3 is built from 13 residues. Trimming pared 6 bases from V and 4 bases from J, leaving 13 bases between. The CDR3 DNA reads as TGTGCCAGCAGACGTCCTCAGGGATACGAGCAGTACTTC. Its protein product is CASRRPQGYEQYF.